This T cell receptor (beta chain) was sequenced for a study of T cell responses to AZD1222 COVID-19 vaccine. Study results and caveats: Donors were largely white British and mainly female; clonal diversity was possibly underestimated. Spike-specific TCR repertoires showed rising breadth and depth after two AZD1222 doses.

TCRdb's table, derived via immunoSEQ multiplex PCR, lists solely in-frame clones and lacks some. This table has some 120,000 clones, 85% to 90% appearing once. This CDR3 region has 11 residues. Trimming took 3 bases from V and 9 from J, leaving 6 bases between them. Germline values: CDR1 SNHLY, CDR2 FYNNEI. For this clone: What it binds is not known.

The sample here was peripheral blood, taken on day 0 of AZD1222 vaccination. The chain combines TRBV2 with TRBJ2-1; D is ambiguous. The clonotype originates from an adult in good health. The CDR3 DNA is TGTGCCAGCAGTGAGCGGAGTGAGCAGTTCTTC. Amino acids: CASSERSEQFF.